This record looks at one T cell receptor beta chain sequence and its context. Antigen unknown. This sample was included in a study of circulating tumor DNA in untreated peripheral T-cell lymphoma. Study-wide points: Tumor-specific clonotypes were found in 65% to 80% of patients.

Clones were sequenced by immunoSEQ multiplex PCR, and TCRdb holds only the in-frame ones, with some missing. The sample lists around 10,000 clones; roughly 80% were seen once. The tumor tissue sample was taken at baseline before any treatment. V lost 4 bases to trimming and J lost 2 bases, with 12 bases between them. CDR1 and CDR2 (germline): ENHRY, SYGVKD. The CDR3 extends over 14 amino acids. The genes are TRBV10-3 and TRBJ2-7; a possible D gene is TRBD1 (6 bases). The clonotype was recovered from a human donor with peripheral T-cell lymphoma. The sample comprised tumor tissue. The CDR3 is CAISVGQPPYEQYF. The DNA for the CDR3 is TGTGCCATCAGTGTTGGACAGCCTCCCTACGAGCAGTACTTC.